A selection of T cell receptor beta chains follows, all from one sample in a study of blood T cells in healthy people across ages. TCRdb passed the 5' RACE reads through MiXCR, listing each CDR3 protein once. The sample yields 650,000 to 1,000,000 distinct CDR3 sequences, 36% seen once. Sequenced material: blood. The receptors stem from a man aged 18-30 years in good health. The CDR3 runs from the conserved cysteine through the conserved F or W. Expanded clones are given a class, and other clones once, few, many or no size at all.

J gene | CDR3 length | V gene | clone size | CDR3 protein
TRBJ2-3 | 16 | TRBV4-3 | . | CASSHRAGAGTDTQYF
TRBJ1-2 | 14 | TRBV20-1 | . | CSARANWDGYGYTF
TRBJ2-2 | 14 | TRBV5-5 | . | CASSLGTVGKELFF
TRBJ2-7 | 13 | TRBV27 | . | CASSLKYGYEQYF
TRBJ2-3 | 17 | TRBV5-1 | once | CASSLVFGAEDTDTQYF
TRBJ1-1 | 13 | TRBV12-3/TRBV12-4 | . | CATFEGENTESFF
TRBJ2-7 | 15 | TRBV12-3/TRBV12-4 | . | CASSPRQGADGEQYF
TRBJ2-3 | 16 | TRBV7-2 | . | CASSLGLAFIEDTQYF
TRBJ2-3 | 13 | TRBV12-3/TRBV12-4 | . | CASSVGPPDTQYF
TRBJ2-3 | 15 | TRBV7-2 | . | CASSLGGTSADTQYF
TRBJ1-5 | 13 | TRBV12-3/TRBV12-4 | few | CASRAMSNQPQHF
. | 15 | TRBV7-2 | . | CASSSEAGRAYEQYF
TRBJ1-1 | 15 | TRBV12-3/TRBV12-4 | few | CASSTQITMNTEAFF
TRBJ1-6 | 16 | TRBV28 | . | CASSLPTGGYNSPLHF
TRBJ2-5 | 17 | TRBV6-6 | few | CASSPPRDGLRPETQYF
TRBJ1-5 | 14 | TRBV7-2 | . | CASSQGTLNQSQHF
TRBJ1-5 | 14 | TRBV7-2 | few | CASNRAGERQPQHF
TRBJ1-5 | 17 | TRBV11-2 | . | CASSPGTGGFSNQPQHF
TRBJ1-5 | 14 | TRBV20-1 | . | CSARTQGPNQPQHF
TRBJ2-1 | 13 | TRBV28 | . | CASSVMGVVEQFF
TRBJ1-2 | 17 | TRBV3-1 | . | CASSHEGGRTGPYGYTF
TRBJ1-1 | 17 | TRBV4-3 | . | CASSQDFSRGSFTEAFF
TRBJ1-2 | 15 | TRBV7-3 | . | CASSPTRDNNYGYTF
TRBJ2-5 | 17 | TRBV10-3 | . | CAISESMGLAAQETQYF
TRBJ1-1 | 16 | TRBV11-2 | once | CASSAGTVLPDTEAFF
TRBJ1-1 | 11 | TRBV20-1 | . | CSARGTEKAFF
TRBJ1-2 | 13 | TRBV12-3/TRBV12-4 | . | CASSVGQRYGYTF
TRBJ2-6 | 14 | TRBV29-1 | . | CSVREVGGANVLTF
TRBJ2-7 | 15 | TRBV6-1 | . | CASRLPGQGAYEQYF
TRBJ2-7 | 16 | TRBV6-2/TRBV6-3 | . | CASRPPVGTASYEQYF
TRBJ1-5 | 14 | TRBV15 | . | CATSRAARNQPQHF
TRBJ2-5 | 16 | TRBV29-1 | . | CSVEEGTSGGNGEQYF
TRBJ2-1 | 13 | TRBV24-1 | . | CATSDPTGNEQFF
TRBJ1-5 | 16 | TRBV4-3 | . | CASSQDVGRLDQPQHF
TRBJ2-5 | 13 | TRBV29-1 | . | CSVEETVQETQYF
TRBJ2-7 | 15 | TRBV19 | few | CASSIGWRPNYEQYF
TRBJ1-1 | 15 | TRBV12-3/TRBV12-4 | few | CASSPAGAEDTEAFF
TRBJ2-1 | 12 | TRBV11-2 | . | CASSLEGVRQFF
TRBJ2-1 | 17 | TRBV20-1 | . | CSARYRDRDFWSNEQFF
TRBJ1-1 | 14 | TRBV4-3 | . | CASSQQGGHPEAFF
TRBJ2-3 | 15 | TRBV5-6 | many | CASSLAVTDTDTQYF
TRBJ2-1 | 13 | TRBV5-6 | . | CASSANRDKGPFF
TRBJ2-5 | 15 | TRBV29-1 | few | CSVEDQTDEQETQYF
TRBJ1-2 | 13 | TRBV2 | many | CASSAGANYGYTF
TRBJ1-2 | 14 | TRBV30 | . | CAWSAGAGPGGYTF
TRBJ1-1 | 14 | TRBV12-3/TRBV12-4 | . | CASTRDRLGTEAFF
TRBJ1-6 | 14 | TRBV12-3/TRBV12-4 | . | CASSFYRDNSPLHF
TRBJ2-3 | 15 | TRBV12-3/TRBV12-4 | . | CASSPGRIRADAQYF
TRBJ1-6 | 15 | TRBV6-5 | few | CASSYQGTANSPLHF
TRBJ2-3 | 18 | TRBV6-2/TRBV6-3 | . | CASSLTHYDGFSTDTQYF
TRBJ1-4 | 14 | TRBV6-5 | few | CASSSGTIGEKLFF
TRBJ2-1 | 17 | TRBV12-3/TRBV12-4 | . | CASIKGRGSSSYNEQFF
TRBJ2-1 | 16 | TRBV20-1 | . | CSARPQVEVLYNKQFF
TRBJ1-2 | 14 | TRBV4-3 | few | CASSPATFNYGYTF
TRBJ1-6 | 19 | TRBV9 | . | CASSSGNRGPSSYNSPLHF